The following is a T cell receptor beta chain sequence with its context. The antigen remains undetermined. This specimen belongs to a study of response to subunit inactivated influenza vaccine. MiXCR, applied by TCRdb to the RT-PCR reads, yields one record per CDR3 protein. The data show about 480,000 distinct CDR3 sequences, with approximately 24% seen just once and 1.5% to 2% held by the top ten. The CDR3 consists of 16 residues. Germline CDR1 and CDR2: SEHNR and FQNEAQ (reference sequence). V shed 5 bases and J 2 bases; nucleotides not matched to a gene: 6. Findings and caveats of the study: Each seasonal flu vaccination may recruit only limited new T cells, authors suggested.

The source is a man in his fifties who received an inactivated influenza vaccine. This rearrangement joins TRBV7-9 to TRBJ2-2, with 9 bases fitting TRBD1. Sequencing used CD4+ T cells sorted from PBMCs, obtained around 5 days after vaccination. CDR3 in DNA: TGTGCCAGCAGCGCCCGGGACAGGGCAAACACCGGGGAGCTGTTTTTT. Translating gives CASSARDRANTGELFF.